The T cell receptor (beta chain) described here comes from a study of cytomegalovirus exposure and HLA in healthy donors. This PCR relied on a set of 60 Vbeta primers and 13 Jbeta primers. Profiling relied on immunoSEQ multiplex PCR, and the TCRdb table lists in-frame clones only, not all of them. In total, the table holds some 53,000 clones. The CDR3 totals 11 residues. V gave up 9 bases and J gave up 6 bases, with 9 bases separating them. The germline V gene encodes CDR1 MNHNS and CDR2 SASEGT. Sequencing input: PBMCs. This receptor was obtained from a woman aged 55-70 years in good health and CMV-seropositive. The rearrangement joins TRBV6-1 to TRBJ1-5; D remains ambiguous. The CDR3 is CARSPVQPQHF. The CDR3 DNA sequence: TGTGCCAGAAGTCCGGTTCAGCCCCAGCATTTT.